Detailed here is one T cell receptor (beta chain). This entry belongs to a study of blood T cell repertoires in COVID-19. This CDR3 is built from 15 residues. CDR1 is MDHEN, CDR2 SYDVKM, per germline. After removal of 8 bases from V and 7 bases from J, the junction contained 6 bases not matched to a gene. Libraries were prepared by immunoSEQ multiplex PCR; TCRdb keeps only in-frame clonotypes and omits some of them. The table has roughly 220,000 clones, 80% to 85% seen once; the top ten hold approximately 8%. Sequenced: peripheral blood. The chain joins TRBV28 to TRBJ2-2; 14 positions match TRBD2. The sequence derives from a woman older than 75 with COVID-19, enrolled during active disease. CDR3 sequence reads: CASRTSGRKGGELFF. CDR3 in DNA: TGTGCCAGCCGGACTAGCGGGAGGAAGGGCGGGGAGCTGTTTTTT.